These 8 T cell receptor beta chains were all obtained from the same sample, sequenced in a study of response to subunit inactivated influenza vaccine. MiXCR was run by TCRdb on the RT-PCR reads, yielding one entry per CDR3 protein. The repertoire holds some 800,000 distinct CDR3 sequences, with 20% to 25% as singletons. The specimen was PBMCs from blood, collected about 5 days after vaccination. These receptors were collected from a man between 45 and 60 years old who received an inactivated influenza vaccine.

V usage is TRBV6-1 and J usage is TRBJ2-5, with a weak D call TRBD1 (7 bases). V lost 7 bases, J lost 9 bases, and 18 bases lay in between. Germline V gene lookup returns CDR1 MNHNS and CDR2 SASEGT. CDR3 length: 13 residues. The CDR3 bases are TGTGCCAGCAAGCGCGCCTCCAGGGGGGCCCAGTACTTC. Translated: CASKRASRGAQYF.

The chain joins TRBV2 to TRBJ2-3; no clear D. CDR1 is SNHLY, CDR2 FYNNEI, per germline. Deletions cut 4 bases from V and 6 bases from J, with 8 bases between. This CDR3 comprises 12 residues. In DNA form, the CDR3 reads TGTGCCAGCAGTGTGTATGGGGATACGCAGTATTTT. It codes for CASSVYGDTQYF.

In its sample, this clonotype was seen a few times. The rearrangement joins TRBV20-1 to TRBJ2-7; either TRBD1 or TRBD2 may supply D (6 bases each). In germline, CDR1 is DFQATT, CDR2 SNEGSKA (reference sequence). The CDR3 sequence is 14 residues long. Trimming pared 5 bases from V and 5 bases from J, leaving 19 bases between. CDR3 in amino acids: CSAEDRSRGNEQYF. As DNA, the CDR3 is TGCAGTGCTGAGGACAGATCCCGGGGGAACGAGCAGTACTTC.

By sample fraction, this clonotype is medium-sized. This sequence joins TRBV6-5 and TRBJ2-1; TRBD1 agrees at 7 bases. The CDR3 covers 15 residues. J gave up 5 bases and V 5 bases, and 9 bases lay outside the gene matches. Per the germline V gene, CDR1 is MNHEY and CDR2 is SVGAGI. The CDR3 protein is CASSTPGTAHNEQFF. CDR3 nucleotide sequence: TGTGCCAGCAGTACTCCCGGGACAGCCCACAATGAGCAGTTCTTC.

This clonotype has just a few counts. V gene TRBV30 combines with J gene TRBJ1-1, with 7 positions matching TRBD1. Per germline, CDR1 GTSNPN and CDR2 SVGIG (reference sequence). V was clipped by 4 bases and J by 1 base; unmatched bases: 3. The CDR3 spans 13 residues. The CDR3 DNA is TGTGCCTGGACGAGACAGGGGAACACTGAAGCTTTCTTT. Protein product: CAWTRQGNTEAFF.

The rearrangement links TRBV6-1 to TRBJ2-7, with D perhaps TRBD1 (5 bases). V was cut by 6 bases and J by 6 bases, with 24 bases left in between. The germline CDR1 and CDR2 sequences are MNHNS and SASEGT. This CDR3 contains 16 residues. This CDR3 reads CASRPLPTDREGEQYF. CDR3 in DNA: TGTGCCAGCAGGCCCCTGCCTACTGACAGAGAAGGCGAGCAGTACTTC.

This chain connects TRBV7-2 to TRBJ2-7; TRBD2 matches at 13 bases. The V segment lost 1 base and the J segment 6 bases; nucleotides outside the gene matches: 3. There are 15 residues in the CDR3. Per germline, CDR1 SGHTA and CDR2 FQGNSA. The CDR3 reads CASSLGTSGRPEQYF. CDR3 coding DNA: TGTGCCAGCAGCTTAGGGACTAGCGGGAGACCCGAGCAGTACTTC.

The chain combines TRBV20-1 with TRBJ2-3; no clear D. The CDR3 length is 13 residues. Trimming took off 3 bases at V and 0 bases at J, with 7 bases between the two ends. Germline assignment: CDR1 DFQATT and CDR2 SNEGSKA (reference sequence). CDR3 DNA: TGCAGTGCTAGCGGTTTTAGCACAGATACGCAGTATTTT. Its protein product is CSASGFSTDTQYF.